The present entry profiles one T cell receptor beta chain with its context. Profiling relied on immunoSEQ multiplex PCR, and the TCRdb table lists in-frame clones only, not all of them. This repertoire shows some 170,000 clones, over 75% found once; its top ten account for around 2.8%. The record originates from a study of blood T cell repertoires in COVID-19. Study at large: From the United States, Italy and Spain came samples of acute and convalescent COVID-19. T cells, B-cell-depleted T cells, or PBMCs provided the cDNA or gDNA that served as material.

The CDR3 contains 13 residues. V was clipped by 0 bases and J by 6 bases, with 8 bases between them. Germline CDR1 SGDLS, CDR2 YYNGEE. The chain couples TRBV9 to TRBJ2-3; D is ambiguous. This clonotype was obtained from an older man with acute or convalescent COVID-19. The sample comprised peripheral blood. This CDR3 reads CASSVGGVDTQYF. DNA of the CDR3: TGTGCCAGCAGCGTAGGTGGAGTGGATACGCAGTATTTT.